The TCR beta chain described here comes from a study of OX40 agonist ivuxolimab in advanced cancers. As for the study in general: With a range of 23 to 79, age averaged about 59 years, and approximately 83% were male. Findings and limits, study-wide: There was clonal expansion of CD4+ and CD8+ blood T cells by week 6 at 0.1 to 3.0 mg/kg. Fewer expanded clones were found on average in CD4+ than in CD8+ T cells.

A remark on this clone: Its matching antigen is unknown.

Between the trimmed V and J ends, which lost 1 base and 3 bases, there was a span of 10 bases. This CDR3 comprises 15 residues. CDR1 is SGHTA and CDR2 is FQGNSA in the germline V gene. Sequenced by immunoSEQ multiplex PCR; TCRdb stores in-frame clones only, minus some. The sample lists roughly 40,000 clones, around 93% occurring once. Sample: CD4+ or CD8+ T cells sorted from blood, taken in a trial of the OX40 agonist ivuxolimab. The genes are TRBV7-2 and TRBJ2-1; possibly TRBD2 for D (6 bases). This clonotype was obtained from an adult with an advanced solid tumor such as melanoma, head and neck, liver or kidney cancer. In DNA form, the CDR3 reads TGTGCCAGCAGCTTAGAACTAGCAGACTACAATGAGCAGTTCTTC. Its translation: CASSLELADYNEQFF.